Listed below are T cell receptor beta chains from one sample, sequenced in a study of OX40 agonist ivuxolimab in advanced cancers. Data came from immunoSEQ multiplex PCR; TCRdb stores just in-frame clones and leaves some out. This sample has approximately 66,000 clones, with around 89% found just once. The sequenced sample was CD4+ or CD8+ T cells sorted from blood, obtained in a trial of the OX40 agonist ivuxolimab. Receptors originate from an adult with an advanced solid tumor such as melanoma, head and neck, liver or kidney cancer. Both conserved end residues are part of each CDR3. The D gene is left open where the match is weak. A row's size may be missing; if present it is once, few, many or a size class.

TRBJ1-1 | . | . | TRBV6-5 | TGTGCCAGCAGTGAAAAGGGGGACACTGAAGCTTTCTTT | CASSEKGDTEAFF
TRBJ2-3 | . | TRBD1 | TRBV19 | TGTGCCAGTAGTAAAGCGACAGGGAGTGCAGATACGCAGTATTTT | CASSKATGSADTQYF
TRBJ2-5 | . | TRBD1 | TRBV5-1 | TGCGCCAGCAGCCTCTGGACAGGACAAGAGACCCAGTACTTC | CASSLWTGQETQYF
TRBJ2-3 | . | TRBD1 | TRBV27 | TGTGCCAGCAGTTTAGGACAGGCAACAGATACGCAGTATTTT | CASSLGQATDTQYF
TRBJ1-6 | few | TRBD1 | TRBV19 | TGTGCCAGTAGGGAGACAGGGGGTTCATCACCCCTCCACTTT | CASRETGGSSPLHF
TRBJ1-2 | once | . | TRBV29-1 | TGCAGCGTAGCAGCCGGGACTAACTATGGCTACACCTTC | CSVAAGTNYGYTF
TRBJ2-7 | . | TRBD1 | TRBV6-1 | TGTGCCAGCAGTGAAGTGCACAGGGGGGTCTACGAGCAGTACTTC | CASSEVHRGVYEQYF
TRBJ2-5 | . | TRBD2 | TRBV2 | TGTGCCAGCAGTGGGACTAGCTACCAAGAGACCCAGTACTTC | CASSGTSYQETQYF
TRBJ2-1 | . | . | TRBV7-9 | TGTGCCAGCAGCCCGGGTGGGTACAATGAGCAGTTCTTC | CASSPGGYNEQFF
TRBJ1-3 | . | . | TRBV5-5 | TGTGCCAGCAGCTTGGGCCTGATGGGAGCTGGAAACACCATATATTTT | CASSLGLMGAGNTIYF
TRBJ2-1 | . | TRBD2 | TRBV10-3 | TGTGCCATCAGTGGATGGGCTAGCGGGGGGCCGAGCTCCTACAATGAGCAGTTCTTC | CAISGWASGGPSSYNEQFF
TRBJ2-5 | few | TRBD1 | TRBV5-1 | TGCGCCAGCAGCTTAGGACAGGGTACGGGCGAGACCCAGTACTTC | CASSLGQGTGETQYF
TRBJ2-7 | . | TRBD1 | TRBV4-1 | TGCGCCAGCAGCAAGGGGACAGGGGACAACTACGAGCAGTACTTC | CASSKGTGDNYEQYF
TRBJ2-1 | . | . | TRBV29-1 | TGCAGCGGGGGGGACAGTTACAATGAGCAGTTCTTC | CSGGDSYNEQFF
TRBJ2-2 | once | . | TRBV4-1 | TGCGCCAGCAGCCAAAGGACAGCAGACACCGGGGAGCTGTTTTTT | CASSQRTADTGELFF
TRBJ2-5 | . | . | TRBV27 | TGTGCCAGCAGTTTGACTATTGGAGAGACCCAGTACTTC | CASSLTIGETQYF
TRBJ2-2 | . | TRBD1 | TRBV19 | TGTGCCAGCAACGAACAGGGGAGCACCGGGGAGCTGTTTTTT | CASNEQGSTGELFF
TRBJ1-5 | . | . | TRBV5-1 | TGCGCCAGCAGCTTGGAAGGGGGTAGGGAACAGCCCCAGCATTTT | CASSLEGGREQPQHF
TRBJ1-2 | . | . | TRBV28 | TGTGCCAGCAGTTTAGGGACGGGGAATGGCTACACCTTC | CASSLGTGNGYTF
TRBJ2-1 | . | TRBD2 | TRBV11-2 | TGTGCCAGCAGACGAAGCGGGGGAGCCTACAATGAGCAGTTCTTC | CASRRSGGAYNEQFF
TRBJ1-2 | . | . | TRBV28 | TGTGCCAGCAGTGCGTCGCTAGGCTACACCTTC | CASSASLGYTF
TRBJ1-1 | . | . | TRBV30 | TGTGCCTGGAGTGGTGATTTTTCGAACACTGAAGCTTTCTTT | CAWSGDFSNTEAFF
TRBJ1-2 | . | . | TRBV5-1 | TGCGCCAGCGGCGCAGATGGACAGACTCTTAGGGGCTACACCTTC | CASGADGQTLRGYTF
TRBJ1-5 | . | . | TRBV4-1 | TGCGCCAGCAGCCGCATTCCAGGGAGCAATCAGCCCCAGCATTTT | CASSRIPGSNQPQHF
TRBJ2-7 | . | TRBD2 | TRBV5-1 | TGCGCCAGCAGCCAAGACGCGGGGGGGTTTGAGCAGTACTTC | CASSQDAGGFEQYF
TRBJ1-2 | once | . | TRBV6-5 | TGTGCCAGCAGTATACAGGGAGACCCCTATGGCTACACCTTC | CASSIQGDPYGYTF
TRBJ2-6 | . | . | TRBV4-1 | TGCGCCAGCAGCCAGAACTCAGGCTCTGGGGCCAACGTCCTGACTTTC | CASSQNSGSGANVLTF
TRBJ2-4 | . | . | TRBV5-8 | TGTGCCAGCAGCCCCAGACAGGTTCTAGCCAAAAACATTCAGTACTTC | CASSPRQVLAKNIQYF
TRBJ1-1 | . | . | TRBV6-6 | TGTGCCAGCATTATGGGGACACAGAACACTGAAGCTTTCTTT | CASIMGTQNTEAFF
TRBJ2-3 | . | . | TRBV18 | TGTGCCAGCTCACCCAGGAGGGGCGCTAGCACAGATACGCAGTATTTT | CASSPRRGASTDTQYF
TRBJ1-1 | . | . | TRBV7-3 | TGTGCCAGCAGCTCCCAGACGAACACTGAAGCTTTCTTT | CASSSQTNTEAFF
TRBJ2-2 | . | . | TRBV5-6 | TGTGCCAGCAGCTTGCCGGTGGGCCTAAACACCGGGGAGCTGTTTTTT | CASSLPVGLNTGELFF
TRBJ2-2 | . | TRBD1 | TRBV28 | TGTGCCAGCAGTTTATCCCTACAGGGGTGGGCCGGGGAGCTGTTTTTT | CASSLSLQGWAGELFF
TRBJ1-5 | . | TRBD1 | TRBV2 | TGTGCCAGCAGCAATACAGGGGGCCCGAGCAATCAGCCCCAGCATTTT | CASSNTGGPSNQPQHF
TRBJ2-1 | . | . | TRBV6-5 | TGTGCCAGCAGGAACAGGGCCGCCTACAATGAGCAGTTCTTC | CASRNRAAYNEQFF
TRBJ1-1 | . | . | TRBV5-1 | TGCGCCAGCAGCTTGTTCGCGACAGGAACGAACACTGAAGCTTTCTTT | CASSLFATGTNTEAFF
TRBJ1-4 | . | TRBD1 | TRBV2 | TGTGCCAGCAGCAACAGGGGGCGAGTAACTAATGAAAAACTGTTTTTT | CASSNRGRVTNEKLFF
TRBJ1-6 | . | TRBD1 | TRBV2 | TGTGCCAGCAGCGTTAAGACAGGGGATCCCTATAATTCACCCCTCCACTTT | CASSVKTGDPYNSPLHF
TRBJ1-4 | . | . | TRBV5-4 | TGTGCCAGCAGCTTGGCAGGGTTTAATGAAAAACTGTTTTTT | CASSLAGFNEKLFF
TRBJ1-4 | . | . | TRBV30 | TGTGCCCGGAGATCTTTGGGGGCTAATGAAAAACTGTTTTTT | CARRSLGANEKLFF
TRBJ2-7 | . | TRBD1 | TRBV11-3 | TGTGCCAGCAGCCCTCGAACAGGGGACGACATGGAGTACGAGCAGTACTTC | CASSPRTGDDMEYEQYF
TRBJ2-2 | . | . | TRBV19 | TGTGCCAGTAGTCCGGGAAGGGTCGGGGAGCTGTTTTTT | CASSPGRVGELFF
TRBJ2-7 | . | . | TRBV28 | TGTGCCAGCAGTCCTCGCTACGAGCAGTACTTC | CASSPRYEQYF
TRBJ2-7 | . | TRBD1 | TRBV6-1 | TGTGCCAGCCGGGACAGGGCAGACGAGCAGTACTTC | CASRDRADEQYF
TRBJ2-6 | . | TRBD1 | TRBV11-2 | TGTGCCAGCAGCCAAAGGGGGGGACAGGGTCTCTCTGGGGCCAACGTCCTGACTTTC | CASSQRGGQGLSGANVLTF